The 18 T cell receptor beta chains listed next were all sequenced from one sample in a study of human T cells and chemical hapten exposure. Time point denoted: patch test 1, 2 weeks after DPC sensitization. Specified treatment: therapeutic diphenylcyclopropenone sensitization with weekly scalp DPC. One entry per CDR3 protein, called by TCRdb with MiXCR from the RACE reads. The sample includes about 71,000 distinct CDR3 sequences, around 10% of them seen just once. This sample comprised whole blood, obtained in connection with sensitization to the hapten diphenylcyclopropenone (DPC). The receptors stem from a middle-aged woman with alopecia areata. Some clones in this sample may be carry-over from other donors' samples.

This clonotype was counted many times. The rearrangement uses TRBV7-2 and TRBJ2-7; D is perhaps TRBD1 (6 bases). V lost 3 bases and J lost 5, with 8 bases in between. CDR3 length: 12 residues. The germline V gene encodes CDR1 SGHTA and CDR2 FQGNSA. Here the CDR3 reads CASSFGQNEQYF. The CDR3 DNA is TGTGCCAGCAGCTTTGGACAGAACGAGCAGTACTTC.

Many counts were recorded for this clonotype. This rearrangement joins TRBV28 to TRBJ2-7; 11 nucleotides match TRBD2. The trim removed 5 bases at V and 2 bases at J, leaving 17 bases unmatched. Germline assignment: CDR1 MDHEN and CDR2 SYDVKM. This CDR3 has 19 residues. This CDR3 is CASSPHQGSSGGTTYEQYF. CDR3 bases: TGTGCCAGCAGTCCCCATCAAGGGTCTAGCGGGGGGACAACCTACGAGCAGTACTTC.

At least ten counts were recorded for this clonotype. The chain recombines TRBV19 with TRBJ1-2; no clear D gene. V lost 0 bases, J lost 0 bases, and 2 bases lay in between. CDR3 length: 13 amino acids. Germline V gene sequence: CDR1 LNHDA, CDR2 SQIVND (reference sequence). The CDR3 sequence is CASSIESNYGYTF. The CDR3 coding sequence is TGTGCCAGTAGTATAGAATCTAACTATGGCTACACCTTC.

CDR3 sequence reads: CASMISGGGTDTQYF. The CDR3, as DNA: TGTGCCAGCATGATCAGCGGGGGGGGCACAGATACGCAGTATTTT. The V call is TRBV11-3, the J call TRBJ2-3; TRBD2 matches at 10 bases. Looked up from germline, CDR1 is SGHNT and CDR2 is YENEEA. V shed 7 bases, J shed 1 base, and the junction held 5 bases outside the gene matches. The CDR3 is made up of 15 amino acids.

The rearrangement joins TRBV11-3 to TRBJ2-7; 7 nucleotides line up with TRBD1. The V gene's germline CDR1 is SGHNT and CDR2 YENEEA. This CDR3 contains 13 residues. The J segment lost 3 bases and the V segment lost 6 bases, leaving 5 bases of the junction unmatched. The CDR3 sequence: CASSKGQNYEQYF. Here the CDR3 DNA reads TGTGCCAGCAGTAAGGGACAGAACTACGAGCAGTACTTC.

This clonotype was observed a few times. The chain has TRBV20-1 and TRBJ2-2, with 14 bases that match TRBD2. The CDR3 has 14 residues. Germline CDR1 DFQATT, CDR2 SNEGSKA (reference sequence). Germline trimming cut 5 bases from V and 5 bases from J; bases unmatched to any gene: 1. CDR3: CSARTSGGTGELFF. CDR3 DNA: TGCAGTGCTCGGACTAGCGGGGGGACCGGGGAGCTGTTTTTT.

This clonotype was detected ten times or more. The chain carries TRBV20-1 and TRBJ2-7, with unresolved D. Per the germline V gene, CDR1 is DFQATT and CDR2 is SNEGSKA (reference sequence). The ends were cut back, 3 bases at V and 4 bases at J, with 10 bases in the middle. This CDR3 comprises 12 residues. Written as DNA, the CDR3 is TGCAGTGCTAGGGGCACGGTATACGAGCAGTACTTC. The encoded protein is CSARGTVYEQYF.

This clonotype was recorded at least ten times. The rearrangement joins TRBV5-1 to TRBJ2-1; D possibly corresponds to TRBD1 (8 bases). Trimming stripped 2 bases from V and 8 bases from J, with 17 bases between. The CDR3 loop spans 15 amino acids. In germline, CDR1 is SGHRS, CDR2 YFSETQ. In DNA, the CDR3 is TGCGCCAGCAGCTTTTGGACAGGGACTACAGATGAGCAGTTCTTC. Translated, it gives CASSFWTGTTDEQFF. The full variable domain, in which reference TRBV5-1 and TRBJ2-1 provide the parts outside the CDR3, is KAGVTQTPRYLIKTRGQQVTLSCSPISGHRSVSWYQQTPGQGLQFLFEYFSETQRNKGNFPGRFSGRQFSNSRSEMNVSTLELGDSALYLCASSFWTGTTDEQFFGPGTRLTVL.

This clonotype was seen many times. V usage is TRBV5-1 and J usage is TRBJ2-3; TRBD1 might be the D (6 bases). Germline V gives CDR1 SGHRS, CDR2 YFSETQ. CDR3 length: 15 amino acids. Trimming shortened V by 4 bases and J by 6 bases, and 18 bases separated the two germline ends. In DNA form, the CDR3 reads TGCGCCAGCAGCCTGGACAGCGCCAGAGGTGATACGCAGTATTTT. This translates into CASSLDSARGDTQYF.

This clonotype was seen many times. The chain has TRBV4-3 and TRBJ1-2, with D tentatively TRBD1 (5 bases). Per the germline V gene, CDR1 is LGHNA and CDR2 is YSLEER. Trimming removed 0 bases at V and 4 bases at J, with 12 bases between. The CDR3 covers 15 residues. DNA of the CDR3: TGCGCCAGCAGCCAAGATCGTATAGGGGCCTATGGCTACACCTTC. The encoded protein is CASSQDRIGAYGYTF.

The chain carries TRBV7-2 and TRBJ1-2, with TRBD1 identical over 9 bases. V shed 10 bases and J 3 bases; nucleotides not matched to a gene: 6. The germline gives CDR1 SGHTA, CDR2 FQGNSA. CDR3 length: 13 amino acids. Here the CDR3 DNA reads TGTGCCATCACAGGGGGCCCACACTATGGCTACACCTTC. Encoded protein: CAITGGPHYGYTF.

This clonotype was seen at least ten times. The chain couples TRBV30 to TRBJ2-7; D may match TRBD1 or TRBD2 (5 bases each). V was trimmed by 8 bases and J by 1 base, leaving 15 bases between them. Germline lookup yields CDR1 GTSNPN and CDR2 SVGIG (reference sequence). The CDR3 totals 13 residues. This CDR3 is CAARDGISYEQYF. The CDR3 bases are TGTGCCGCCCGGGACGGGATATCCTACGAGCAGTACTTC.

There are many counts of this clonotype. The V gene is TRBV4-2, the J gene TRBJ1-4; possible D gene TRBD1, 6 bases. This CDR3 is 16 amino acids long. The V end was cut by 1 base, the J end by 6 bases, with 15 bases between. CDR1 and CDR2 (germline): LGHNA, YNFKEQ. The CDR3 DNA is TGTGCCAGCAGCCAAGCTCGGGGGCAGGGGTATGAAAAACTGTTTTTT. This encodes CASSQARGQGYEKLFF.

V gene TRBV18 combines with J gene TRBJ1-1; D is undetermined. Trimming shortened V by 6 bases and J by 4 bases, and 9 bases separated the two germline ends. This CDR3 region has 12 residues. Germline V gives CDR1 KGHSH, CDR2 LQKENI. CDR3: CASSDWGTEAFF. The CDR3 DNA follows: TGTGCCAGCTCGGATTGGGGCACTGAAGCTTTCTTT.

The V and J genes are TRBV7-2 and TRBJ1-1; no clear D. The CDR3 consists of 14 residues. V lost 1 base to trimming and J lost 1 base, with 7 bases between them. The V gene's germline CDR1 is SGHTA and CDR2 FQGNSA. The CDR3 DNA follows: TGTGCCAGCAGCTTAGGGGCTAGGAACACTGAAGCTTTCTTT. It yields the protein CASSLGARNTEAFF.

This clonotype has a count of ten or more. The J gene is TRBJ1-2, the V gene TRBV19; D gene unclear. The CDR3 spans 15 residues. Germline CDR1 is LNHDA and CDR2 is SQIVND (reference sequence). V lost 0 bases, J lost 6 bases, and 14 bases lay in between. DNA of the CDR3: TGTGCCAGTAGTATAGATAAGTCTTCTTGGGATGGCTACACCTTC. Translation: CASSIDKSSWDGYTF. Combining the CDR3 with reference TRBV19 and TRBJ1-2 gives the whole variable domain DGGITQSPKYLFRKEGQNVTLSCEQNLNHDAMYWYRQDPGQGLRLIYYSQIVNDFQKGDIAEGYSVSREKKESFPLTVTSAQKNPTAFYLCASSIDKSSWDGYTFGSGTRLTVV.

In this sample, this clonotype turned up many times. The V call is TRBV2, the J call TRBJ2-7; D may be TRBD2 (6 bases). The germline V and J ends were trimmed by 7 bases and 0 bases, with 13 bases remaining between them. The CDR3 consists of 14 residues. Germline V CDR1 and CDR2: SNHLY, FYNNEI. The CDR3 region is CASTPGLTSYEQYF. The CDR3 nucleotides are TGTGCCAGCACCCCGGGACTTACCTCCTACGAGCAGTACTTC.

This clonotype was detected ten times or more. The rearrangement links TRBV19 to TRBJ1-5; 8 bases line up with TRBD1. Germline trimming cut 3 bases from V and 2 bases from J; bases unmatched to any gene: 3. The CDR3 extends over 15 amino acids. Per germline, CDR1 LNHDA and CDR2 SQIVND (reference sequence). CDR3 sequence: CASSIGQGRNQPQHF. The DNA of the CDR3 is TGTGCCAGTAGTATTGGACAGGGTCGCAATCAGCCCCAGCATTTT.